This T cell receptor beta chain was retrieved from a study of cytotoxic CD8 clonotypes in ibrutinib-treated CLL. The sample holds one count of this clone. Profiled with immunoSEQ multiplex PCR; TCRdb holds only in-frame clones, not every one. The sample contains about 76,000 clones, roughly 83% of which appear only once. This CDR3 has 14 residues. V was trimmed by 4 bases and J by 4 bases, leaving 15 bases between them. CDR1 is SGHNT and CDR2 is YYREEE in the germline V gene (reference sequence). This specimen consisted of PBMCs, obtained after 24 months of ibrutinib treatment. The V call is TRBV5-4, the J call TRBJ2-7; weak D call: TRBD1 (6 bases). The TCR originated in a human donor with chronic lymphocytic leukemia. The CDR3 DNA follows: TGTGCCAGCAGCCGCGAGGGGGTTGGGTACGAGCAGTACTTC. Its protein product is CASSREGVGYEQYF.